The 32 T cell receptor beta chains below were found in one sample sequenced in a study of cytomegalovirus exposure and HLA in healthy donors. The PCR ran on 60 Vbeta and 13 Jbeta primers. The assay was immunoSEQ multiplex PCR, and TCRdb's table has in-frame clones only and misses some. The repertoire holds roughly 120,000 clones, with 60% to 85% as singletons. Input material: PBMCs. The receptor source for this set is a young woman in good health and CMV-seronegative.

This clone appeared a few times. The chain links TRBV4-2 to TRBJ2-1, with 14 positions matching TRBD2. The CDR3 sequence is 18 residues long. The junction had 9 bases not matched to a gene; V was cut back by 0 bases and J by 8 bases. Germline V gene lookup returns CDR1 LGHNA and CDR2 YNFKEQ. CDR3 DNA: TGTGCCAGCAGCCAAGATTACGGGACTAGCGGGGGTGGCTATGAGCAGTTCTTC. Protein product: CASSQDYGTSGGGYEQFF.

V usage is TRBV7-2 and J usage is TRBJ2-1; D perhaps matches TRBD2 (5 bases). V gave up 7 bases and J gave up 4 bases, with 17 bases separating them. Germline values: CDR1 SGHTA, CDR2 FQGNSA. This CDR3 has 15 residues. CDR3 sequence (DNA): TGTGCCAGCACGCCCCTCGCGGGCAGATACAATGAGCAGTTCTTC. Translated: CASTPLAGRYNEQFF.

This clone was found once. The chain combines TRBV28 with TRBJ1-6, with D perhaps matching TRBD1 (5 bases). The germline V gene has CDR1 MDHEN and CDR2 SYDVKM. The V gene lost 6 bases and the J gene lost 4 bases, with 13 bases spanning the gap. This CDR3 has 15 amino acids. This chain's CDR3 is CASSLRQRYNSPLHF. Here the CDR3 DNA reads TGTGCCAGCAGCCTAAGACAGAGATATAATTCACCCCTCCACTTT. Filled out from reference TRBV28 and TRBJ1-6, the complete variable domain reads DVKVTQSSRYLVKRTGEKVFLECVQDMDHENMFWYRQDPGLGLRLIYFSYDVKMKEKGDIPEGYSVSREKKERFSLILESASTNQTSMYLCASSLRQRYNSPLHFGNGTRLTVT.

This rearrangement joins TRBV10-3 to TRBJ2-7; D is unclear. Germline V lookup: CDR1 ENHRY, CDR2 SYGVKD. V lost 0 bases, J lost 2 bases, and 8 bases lay in between. The CDR3 is 14 amino acids. CDR3 sequence (DNA): TGTGCCATCAGTGAGTCGGGCAGGCCCTACGAGCAGTACTTC. Translation gives CAISESGRPYEQYF.

The genes are TRBV6-4 and TRBJ1-2; tentatively, D is TRBD1 (5 bases). Germline V gene data show CDR1 as MRHNA and CDR2 as SNTAGT. The CDR3 contains 13 residues. The germline V and J ends were trimmed by 10 bases and 4 bases, with 16 bases remaining between them. The CDR3 coding sequence is TGTGCCACCACCCTGGGGCCGGGCTATGGCTACACCTTC. Protein sequence: CATTLGPGYGYTF.

The chain uses TRBV6-6 and TRBJ1-5; possible D gene TRBD1, 6 bases. The V gene's germline CDR1 is MNHNY and CDR2 SVGAGI (reference sequence). This CDR3 has 15 amino acids. Trimming cost V 7 bases and J 5 bases, with 18 bases left between them. The chain's CDR3 is CASTRLRGGDQPQHF. The CDR3 DNA reads as TGTGCCAGCACCCGATTACGGGGGGGCGATCAGCCCCAGCATTTT.

The V gene is TRBV28, the J gene TRBJ1-2; 7 bases are shared with TRBD1. The V gene's germline CDR1 is MDHEN and CDR2 SYDVKM. This CDR3 spans 13 amino acids. V was pared by 7 bases and J by 6 bases, with 8 bases of the junction left unmatched. CDR3 in amino acids: CASTETGRDGYTF. CDR3 nucleotides: TGTGCCAGCACCGAGACAGGGAGAGATGGCTACACCTTC.

The chain uses TRBV20-1 and TRBJ2-3; 9 positions agree with TRBD2. The J segment lost 7 bases and the V segment lost 5 bases, leaving 1 base of the junction unmatched. Germline CDR1 DFQATT, CDR2 SNEGSKA (reference sequence). This CDR3 is 11 amino acids long. CDR3 nucleotides: TGCAGTGCTGGACTAGCGTATACGCAGTATTTT. Its translation: CSAGLAYTQYF.

The rearrangement joins TRBV19 to TRBJ1-5; D gene unclear. V dropped 3 bases and J dropped 0 bases, with 9 bases sitting between them. The CDR3 has 15 amino acids. Germline V lookup: CDR1 LNHDA, CDR2 SQIVND (reference sequence). CDR3 DNA sequence: TGTGCCAGTAGTATTACCGTCTATAGCAATCAGCCCCAGCATTTT. Residues: CASSITVYSNQPQHF.

CDR3 sequence (DNA): TGTGCCAGCAGTGAGAAAGAGGTGGTGGTTGAAAAACTGTTTTTT. It is translated as CASSEKEVVVEKLFF. The chain is built from TRBV25-1 and TRBJ1-4; D not certain. Trimming stripped 3 bases from V and 7 bases from J, with 15 bases between. CDR3 size: 15 residues. In germline, CDR1 is MGHDK, CDR2 SYGVNS.

This clone was detected only a few times. The chain combines TRBV27 with TRBJ1-2; 7 positions agree with TRBD1. The trim removed 6 bases at V and 2 bases at J, leaving 6 bases unmatched. The CDR3 has 14 residues. Germline assignment: CDR1 MNHEY and CDR2 SMNVEV (reference sequence). CDR3 residues: CASSEGGQNYGYTF. The DNA of the CDR3 is TGTGCCAGCAGCGAAGGGGGACAGAACTATGGCTACACCTTC.

Here the CDR3 DNA reads TGTGCCAGCAGCTTAGGCGGCGCGAGGAACACCTTC. As protein: CASSLGGARNTF. The J gene is TRBJ1-2, the V gene TRBV7-2; D is unresolved. Germline V CDR1 and CDR2: SGHTA, FQGNSA. The CDR3 length is 12 residues. The V end lost 1 base, the J end lost 12 bases, and 12 bases lay between the germline ends.

J is TRBJ2-3 and V is TRBV4-1; 8 bases map to TRBD2. V was clipped by 2 bases and J by 0 bases; unmatched bases: 7. Germline loops: CDR1 MGHRA, CDR2 YSYEKL. The length of the CDR3 is 17 residues. DNA for the CDR3: TGCGCCAGCAGCCAACCTACGGGGGGGTCAAGCACAGATACGCAGTATTTT. Translation gives CASSQPTGGSSTDTQYF.

This clone appeared once. The rearrangement links TRBV6-4 to TRBJ2-3; TRBD2 aligns across 12 bases. The length of the CDR3 is 15 residues. V gave up 4 bases and J gave up 2 bases; unmatched junction bases: 1. Germline assignment: CDR1 MRHNA and CDR2 SNTAGT. DNA of the CDR3: TGTGCCAGCAGTGGACTAGCGGGGGCCACAGATACGCAGTATTTT. Translated: CASSGLAGATDTQYF.

This clone was picked up a small number of times. This rearrangement joins TRBV18 to TRBJ2-5; possible D gene TRBD1, 6 bases. This CDR3 has 13 amino acids. Germline V lookup: CDR1 KGHSH, CDR2 LQKENI. Trimming removed 6 bases at V and 7 bases at J, with 15 bases between. The chain's CDR3 is CASSPDRSPTQYF. CDR3 nucleotides: TGTGCCAGCTCTCCCGACAGGTCCCCGACCCAGTACTTC.

Concerning this clone: At the DNA level, this CDR3 is encoded by other sequences in the same sample as well. The V gene is TRBV15, the J gene TRBJ2-1, with D uncertain. CDR3 length equals 13 residues. V lost 0 bases and J 7 bases, leaving 7 bases between the germline ends. Germline CDR1 is LNHNV and CDR2 is YYDKDF (reference sequence). The CDR3 reads CATSRDRVNEQFF. The CDR3 DNA follows: TGTGCCACCAGCAGAGATCGGGTTAATGAGCAGTTCTTC.

V and J are TRBV5-1 and TRBJ2-1; 10 nucleotides align to TRBD1. This CDR3 has 15 residues. V lost 4 bases and J lost 6; bases outside the gene matches: 7. Germline CDR1 reads SGHRS; CDR2 reads YFSETQ. CDR3 DNA sequence: TGCGCCAGCAGCGCCGGACAGGGGGGGATCAATGAGCAGTTCTTC. Encoded protein: CASSAGQGGINEQFF.

The rearrangement links TRBV5-6 to TRBJ2-3, with D tentatively TRBD2 (6 bases). Trimming pared 0 bases from V and 7 bases from J, leaving 15 bases between. Germline V gene sequence: CDR1 SGHDT, CDR2 YYEEEE. This CDR3 is built from 15 residues. This CDR3 is CASSLGGWREHTQYF. The CDR3 nucleotides read TGTGCCAGCAGCTTGGGGGGGTGGAGGGAACATACGCAGTATTTT.

The rearrangement links TRBV5-1 to TRBJ1-1; D ambiguous. Germline V lookup: CDR1 SGHRS, CDR2 YFSETQ. This CDR3 is built from 16 residues. The V and J ends lost 1 base and 6 bases respectively, with 19 bases between them. The CDR3 is CASSLLASRFFPEAFF. The CDR3 coding sequence is TGCGCCAGCAGCTTGCTTGCCTCGAGGTTTTTCCCTGAAGCTTTCTTT.

This clone was counted only a few times. V usage is TRBV5-4 and J usage is TRBJ1-4; D might be TRBD1 (5 bases). The V end was cut by 4 bases, the J end by 8 bases, with 15 bases between. CDR1 and CDR2 (germline): SGHNT, YYREEE (reference sequence). The CDR3 has 14 amino acids. The DNA for the CDR3 is TGTGCCAGCAGCACCGAAGGGGTGGGGGAAAAACTGTTTTTT. Translated, it gives CASSTEGVGEKLFF.

The chain couples TRBV6-5 to TRBJ1-3, with TRBD1 as a possible D gene (5 bases). CDR3 size: 15 residues. Germline CDR1 reads MNHEY; CDR2 reads SVGAGI. Trimming stripped 5 bases from V and 0 bases from J, with 11 bases between. The CDR3 sequence: CASSPSGGSGNTIYF. The CDR3, as DNA: TGTGCCAGCAGTCCCTCGGGGGGCTCTGGAAACACCATATATTTT.

V usage is TRBV6-5 and J usage is TRBJ1-1; D gene uncertain. Trimming shortened V by 0 bases and J by 1 base, and 6 bases separated the two germline ends. From germline, CDR1 is MNHEY and CDR2 SVGAGI. CDR3 size: 14 residues. This CDR3 is CASSYSAGNTEAFF. For the CDR3, the DNA is TGTGCCAGCAGTTACTCGGCAGGGAACACTGAAGCTTTCTTT.

The rearrangement joins TRBV5-1 to TRBJ2-3; 9 bases align to TRBD1. V gave up 3 bases and J gave up 2 bases; unmatched junction bases: 7. CDR1 and CDR2 (germline): SGHRS, YFSETQ. CDR3 length: 16 amino acids. DNA of the CDR3: TGCGCCAGCAGCTCGGGACAGGGTGGGTTCACAGATACGCAGTATTTT. It codes for CASSSGQGGFTDTQYF.

The rearrangement joins TRBV28 to TRBJ1-2, with 8 bases fitting TRBD1. The CDR3 sequence is 15 residues long. With 3 bases clipped from V and 8 bases from J, the junction kept 11 bases outside the gene matches. Per the germline V gene, CDR1 is MDHEN and CDR2 is SYDVKM. The CDR3 spells CASSFSRGQSWGYTF. CDR3 bases: TGTGCCAGCAGTTTTAGCAGGGGGCAATCCTGGGGCTACACCTTC.

The rearrangement links TRBV11-2 to TRBJ1-2, with D perhaps matching TRBD1 (6 bases). The CDR3 has 14 residues. Trimming cost V 5 bases and J 1 base, with 11 bases left between them. The V gene's germline CDR1 is SGHAT and CDR2 FQNNGV. Here the CDR3 reads CASSPIRGNYGYTF. The CDR3 DNA sequence: TGTGCCAGCAGCCCGATCAGGGGTAACTATGGCTACACCTTC. The full variable domain, rest sourced from reference TRBV11-2 and TRBJ1-2, is EAGVAQSPRYKIIEKRQSVAFWCNPISGHATLYWYQQILGQGPKLLIQFQNNGVVDDSQLPKDRFSAERLKGVDSTLKIQPAKLEDSAVYLCASSPIRGNYGYTFGSGTRLTVV.

In its sample, this clone was seen once. The chain employs TRBV2 and TRBJ2-7; TRBD1 matches 8 bases. The V and J ends lost 10 bases and 8 bases, in that order; junction bases with no gene match: 10. In germline, CDR1 is SNHLY, CDR2 FYNNEI. CDR3 length: 12 amino acids. The CDR3 spells CAKDSTGGQQYF. In DNA form, the CDR3 reads TGTGCCAAGGACTCAACAGGGGGACAGCAGTACTTC.

The rearrangement links TRBV5-1 to TRBJ2-3, with D possibly matching TRBD1 (6 bases). V lost 2 bases, J lost 5 bases, and 9 bases lay in between. This CDR3 spans 13 amino acids. Per the germline V gene, CDR1 is SGHRS and CDR2 is YFSETQ. The CDR3 DNA follows: TGCGCCAGCAGCTTTGGCAGGGGAGATACGCAGTATTTT. It yields the protein CASSFGRGDTQYF.

The gene calls are TRBV7-8 and TRBJ2-7, with D perhaps TRBD2 (6 bases). V was pared by 2 bases and J by 3 bases, with 14 bases between. Germline lookup yields CDR1 SGHVS and CDR2 FQNEAQ. The CDR3 is made up of 15 amino acids. CDR3 in DNA: TGTGCCAGCAGCTTAACTGCGGGACCTATCTACGAGCAGTACTTC. It specifies CASSLTAGPIYEQYF.

The chain has TRBV11-2 and TRBJ1-5; TRBD1 might be the D (5 bases). This CDR3 is built from 13 residues. Germline CDR1 SGHAT, CDR2 FQNNGV. Trimming pared 4 bases from V and 6 bases from J, leaving 10 bases between. In DNA form, the CDR3 reads TGTGCCAGCAGCTCGGGGGGTCGTCAGCCCCAGCATTTT. This gives the protein CASSSGGRQPQHF.

V is TRBV7-9 and J is TRBJ2-3; 8 bases fit TRBD2. CDR1 is SEHNR and CDR2 is FQNEAQ in the germline V gene (reference sequence). CDR3 size: 16 residues. J was trimmed by 3 bases and V by 2 bases; bases with no gene match: 7. Written as DNA, the CDR3 is TGTGCCAGCAGCTTAACTGCGGGGGGAGGGACAGATACGCAGTATTTT. As protein: CASSLTAGGGTDTQYF.

This clone has just one count. The chain carries TRBV28 and TRBJ2-3; D call uncertain. This CDR3 contains 12 residues. Germline values: CDR1 MDHEN, CDR2 SYDVKM. The ends were cut back, 4 bases at V and 4 bases at J, with 6 bases in the middle. The CDR3 reads CASSSVSDTQYF. CDR3 bases: TGTGCCAGCAGTTCCGTTTCAGATACGCAGTATTTT.

V and J are TRBV9 and TRBJ2-5, with D uncertain. Trimming took 0 bases from V and 4 from J, leaving 13 bases between them. In germline, CDR1 is SGDLS, CDR2 YYNGEE. This CDR3 region has 15 residues. CDR3 in amino acids: CASSVAGQVLETQYF. The DNA of the CDR3 is TGTGCCAGCAGCGTAGCAGGCCAGGTGTTAGAGACCCAGTACTTC. The full variable domain, completed using reference TRBV9 and TRBJ2-5, is DSGVTQTPKHLITATGQRVTLRCSPRSGDLSVYWYQQSLDQGLQFLIQYYNGEERAKGNILERFSAQQFPDLHSELNLSSLELGDSALYFCASSVAGQVLETQYFGPGTRLLVL.